This T cell receptor (beta chain) was captured in a study of blood T cell repertoires in COVID-19. Cohorts were assigned according to the clinical history that participants reported. Cohort 3 recovery required two negative PCRs, clearance, or symptom resolution. The germline gives CDR1 SGHTA, CDR2 FQGTGA. V lost 2 bases, J lost 8 bases, and 10 bases lay in between. The CDR3 consists of 13 residues. Original handling: Estimates of nucleated cell counts were drawn from the amplification of reference gene primers. The method was immunoSEQ multiplex PCR; TCRdb's version includes in-frame clones alone and lacks a portion of them. V and J calls and clone size are given by that table; D and trimming were obtained from the DNA. The table shows 180,000 or so clones, with around four fifths occurring only once.

The source material was PBMCs or T cells enriched from blood (not recorded which). The clonotype comes from a woman in her sixties or seventies who had recovered from COVID-19. The gene calls are TRBV7-3 and TRBJ2-1, with D possibly TRBD1 on 6 matching bases. The CDR3 loop is CASSLQGSDEQFF. CDR3 nucleotide sequence: TGTGCCAGCAGCTTACAGGGGTCAGATGAGCAGTTCTTC. The variable domain in full, completed from reference TRBV7-3 and TRBJ2-1, reads GAGVSQTPSNKVTEKGKYVELRCDPISGHTALYWYRQSLGQGPEFLIYFQGTGAADDSGLPNDRFFAVRPEGSVSTLKIQRTERGDSAVYLCASSLQGSDEQFFGPGTRLTVL.